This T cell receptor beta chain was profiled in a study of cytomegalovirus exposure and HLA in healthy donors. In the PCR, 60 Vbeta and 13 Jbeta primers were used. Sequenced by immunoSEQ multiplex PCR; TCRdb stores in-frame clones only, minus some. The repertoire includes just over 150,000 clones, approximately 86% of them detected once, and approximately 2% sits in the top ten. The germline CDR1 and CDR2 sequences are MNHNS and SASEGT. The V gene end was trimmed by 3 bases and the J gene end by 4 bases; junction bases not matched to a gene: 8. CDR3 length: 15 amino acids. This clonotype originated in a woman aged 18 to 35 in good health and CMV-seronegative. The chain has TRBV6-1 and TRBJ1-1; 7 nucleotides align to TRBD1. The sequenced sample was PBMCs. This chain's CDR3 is CASSDGTARGTEAFF. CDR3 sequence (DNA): TGTGCCAGCAGTGATGGGACAGCACGGGGCACTGAAGCTTTCTTT.